This TCR beta chain was observed in a study of cytomegalovirus exposure and HLA in healthy donors. Whole-study results and caveats: Presence/absence analysis assumed near-uniform sequencing depth across donors. Some highly shared sequence variants likely arose as a pipeline artifact. Some TCR beta chains (roughly 160 of them) were listed as cytomegalovirus-associated.

J gave up 4 bases and V 4 bases, and 10 bases lay outside the gene matches. The CDR3 consists of 16 residues. Germline lookup yields CDR1 SGDLS and CDR2 YYNGEE. 13 Jbeta primers and 60 Vbeta primers were used for the PCR. Produced via immunoSEQ multiplex PCR; TCRdb's table is partial and in-frame only. The sample has 150,000 to 200,000 clones; roughly four fifths are singletons. Donors were nominally healthy when sampled, though unrecorded immune exposures were likely. Concerning this clone itself: Its antigen remains unknown.

The chain has TRBV9 and TRBJ2-1; the match to TRBD2 covers 8 bases. Specimen: PBMCs. This sequence was found in a man aged 25 to 40 in good health and CMV-seronegative. The CDR3 is CASSRVSGRSYNEQFF. CDR3 nucleotides: TGTGCCAGCAGCCGAGTCAGCGGGAGAAGTTACAATGAGCAGTTCTTC. Filled out from reference TRBV9 and TRBJ2-1, the complete variable domain reads DSGVTQTPKHLITATGQRVTLRCSPRSGDLSVYWYQQSLDQGLQFLIQYYNGEERAKGNILERFSAQQFPDLHSELNLSSLELGDSALYFCASSRVSGRSYNEQFFGPGTRLTVL.